This T cell receptor (beta chain) comes out of a study of blood T cell repertoires in COVID-19. In the study overall: Italy, Spain and the United States were the sources of the convalescent and acute COVID-19 samples. The analysed material was cDNA or gDNA that came from T cells, B-cell-depleted T cells, or PBMCs.

Per the authors' pipeline: Using reference gene primer amplification, nucleated cell counts were estimated. The data were produced by immunoSEQ multiplex PCR, yet TCRdb's version contains in-frame clones alone and is incomplete. V and J calls and clone size are given by that table; D and trimming were obtained from the DNA. The sample shows approximately 49,000 clones, approximately 78% of them seen only once. CDR1 and CDR2 (germline): LNHDA, SQIVND (reference sequence). V lost 6 bases to trimming and J lost 6 bases, with 20 bases between them. This CDR3 region has 15 residues. The sequence came from a human donor with acute or convalescent COVID-19. The donor label of this sample is uncertain. The source material was peripheral blood. The chain employs TRBV19 and TRBJ1-2, with unresolved D. CDR3 in DNA: TGTGCCAGTAGCCACCCCCCGGCAGCGCAAGATGGCTACACCTTC. Its translation: CASSHPPAAQDGYTF.